The clone carrying this TCR beta chain was recorded a few times. Antigen: not known. The CDR3 consists of 13 residues. V lost 2 bases, J lost 8 bases, and 4 bases stayed unmatched. During construction of the library, unique molecular identifiers were attached to individual cDNA molecules for quantitative, reproducible TCR counting. A single record per CDR3 protein comes from TCRdb applying MiXCR to the 5' RACE reads. The table shows 75,000 or so distinct CDR3 sequences, with around 15% occurring only once. The data derive from a study of human T cells and chemical hapten exposure. Study-wide background: Minor volume differences among pooled libraries chiefly drove per-sample TCR yield variation. General study points: No alteration of TCRs above 1 in 1000 frequency was seen with DPC sensitization.

The total RNA was obtained from whole blood that was not fractionated. The sequence came from a female donor in good health. This chain joins TRBV12-3 or TRBV12-4 and TRBJ1-1, with 8 bases lining up with TRBD1. The CDR3 is CASSLIQGAEAFF. In nucleotides, the CDR3 is TGTGCCAGCAGTTTAATCCAGGGGGCGGAAGCTTTCTTT.